The 9 T cell receptor beta chains presented below share a single source sample, sequenced in a study of blood T cell repertoires in COVID-19. Assay used: immunoSEQ multiplex PCR; TCRdb lists only in-frame clones, some missing. The sample has about 120,000 clones; 70% to 85% are singletons. The specimen sequenced was peripheral blood. The receptors were gathered from a woman aged 70-85 years with acute or convalescent COVID-19.

This chain links TRBV19 with TRBJ1-2; D is ambiguous. CDR3 length: 12 residues. The germline V gene encodes CDR1 LNHDA and CDR2 SQIVND (reference sequence). Trimming removed 7 bases from V and 5 bases from J, with 11 bases in between. As DNA, the CDR3 is TGTGCCAGTACCCAGACGGGGTATGGCTACACCTTC. Residues: CASTQTGYGYTF. The whole variable domain, remainder taken from reference TRBV19 and TRBJ1-2, is DGGITQSPKYLFRKEGQNVTLSCEQNLNHDAMYWYRQDPGQGLRLIYYSQIVNDFQKGDIAEGYSVSREKKESFPLTVTSAQKNPTAFYLCASTQTGYGYTFGSGTRLTVV.

This clone was seen a handful of times. The chain recombines TRBV10-3 with TRBJ1-6; D may be TRBD1 (6 bases). The germline V gene has CDR1 ENHRY and CDR2 SYGVKD. V lost 0 bases, J lost 8 bases, and 14 bases lay in between. The CDR3 extends over 16 amino acids. The CDR3 nucleotides are TGTGCCATCAGTGAGTCGGGGGCAGGGGTTGATTCACCCCTCCACTTT. Translation: CAISESGAGVDSPLHF.

J is TRBJ1-3 and V is TRBV29-1; TRBD1 matches 7 bases. The germline gives CDR1 SQVTM, CDR2 ANQGSEA. The CDR3 sequence is 12 residues long. Unmatched junction bases numbered 0, after V lost 6 bases and J lost 1 base. The CDR3 DNA reads as TGCAGCGTGACAGGGTCTGGAAACACCATATATTTT. Amino acids: CSVTGSGNTIYF.

This rearrangement joins TRBV15 to TRBJ1-1, with 7 bases fitting TRBD1. The germline CDR1 and CDR2 sequences are LNHNV and YYDKDF (reference sequence). Germline trimming cut 1 base from V and 5 bases from J; bases unmatched to any gene: 4. CDR3 length equals 14 residues. CDR3 DNA: TGTGCCACCAGCAGAGGACAGGGTGGGACTGAAGCTTTCTTT. It yields the protein CATSRGQGGTEAFF.

The chain has TRBV6-2 or TRBV6-3 and TRBJ2-1; TRBD2 matches at 11 bases. V lost 2 bases and J lost 5; bases outside the gene matches: 5. Germline lookup yields CDR1 MNHEY and CDR2 SVGEGT. This CDR3 comprises 16 residues. The CDR3 spells CASSYPRLAGNNEQFF. The CDR3 coding sequence is TGTGCCAGCAGTTACCCCAGACTAGCGGGAAACAATGAGCAGTTCTTC.

The V and J genes are TRBV10-3 and TRBJ1-2, with 7 bases fitting TRBD1. This CDR3 has 12 amino acids. The germline gives CDR1 ENHRY, CDR2 SYGVKD. Germline trimming cut 8 bases from V and 6 bases from J; bases unmatched to any gene: 6. For the CDR3, the DNA is TGTGCCATCGAGGGGGCGTCGGATGGCTACACCTTC. This translates into CAIEGASDGYTF.

The gene calls are TRBV11-3 and TRBJ1-2; TRBD1 agrees at 8 bases. Germline V lookup: CDR1 SGHNT, CDR2 YENEEA. V lost 5 bases, J lost 4 bases, and 9 bases stayed unmatched. CDR3 size: 15 residues. The CDR3 bases are TGTGCCAGCAGCCTGCATGACAGGGGAGGCTATGGCTACACCTTC. Translating gives CASSLHDRGGYGYTF.

The gene calls are TRBV12-3 or TRBV12-4 and TRBJ1-2; D gene unclear. The CDR3 is 12 amino acids. Trimming stripped 8 bases from V and 2 bases from J, with 9 bases between. CDR3 coding DNA: TGTGCCAGCTGTCTAAGCAACTATGGCTACACCTTC. This gives the protein CASCLSNYGYTF.

The chain employs TRBV14 and TRBJ2-2, with 7 positions matching TRBD2. Looked up from germline, CDR1 is SGHDN and CDR2 is FVKESK. The CDR3 loop spans 17 amino acids. The V segment lost 0 bases and the J segment 4 bases; nucleotides outside the gene matches: 8. The CDR3 spells CASSQDMAGETTGELFF. CDR3 in DNA: TGTGCCAGCAGCCAAGATATGGCGGGGGAGACCACCGGGGAGCTGTTTTTT.